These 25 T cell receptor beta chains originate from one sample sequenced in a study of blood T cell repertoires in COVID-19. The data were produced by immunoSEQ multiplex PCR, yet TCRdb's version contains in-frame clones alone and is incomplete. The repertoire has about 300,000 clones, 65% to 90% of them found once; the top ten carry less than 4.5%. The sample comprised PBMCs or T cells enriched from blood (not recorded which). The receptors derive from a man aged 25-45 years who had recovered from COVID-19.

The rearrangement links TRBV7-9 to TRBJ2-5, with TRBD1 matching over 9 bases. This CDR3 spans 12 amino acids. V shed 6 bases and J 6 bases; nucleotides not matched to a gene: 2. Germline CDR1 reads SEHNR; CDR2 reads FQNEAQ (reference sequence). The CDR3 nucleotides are TGTGCCAGCAGGGGACAGGGAAAGACCCAGTACTTC. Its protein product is CASRGQGKTQYF.

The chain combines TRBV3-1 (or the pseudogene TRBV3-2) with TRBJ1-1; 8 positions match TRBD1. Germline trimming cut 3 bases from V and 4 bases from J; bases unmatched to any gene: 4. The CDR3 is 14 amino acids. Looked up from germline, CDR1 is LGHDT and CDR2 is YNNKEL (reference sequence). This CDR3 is CASSQTGESTEAFF. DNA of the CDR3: TGTGCCAGCAGCCAGACAGGGGAGAGCACTGAAGCTTTCTTT.

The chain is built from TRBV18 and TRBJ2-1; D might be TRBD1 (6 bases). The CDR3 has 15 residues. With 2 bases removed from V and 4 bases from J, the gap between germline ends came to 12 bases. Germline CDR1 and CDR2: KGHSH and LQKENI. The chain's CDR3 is CASSPTTGFYNEQFF. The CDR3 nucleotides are TGTGCCAGCTCACCAACCACAGGGTTTTACAATGAGCAGTTCTTC. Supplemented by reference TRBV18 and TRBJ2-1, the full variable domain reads NAGVMQNPRHLVRRRGQEARLRCSPMKGHSHVYWYRQLPEEGLKFMVYLQKENIIDESGMPKERFSAEFPKEGPSILRIQQVVRGDSAAYFCASSPTTGFYNEQFFGPGTRLTVL.

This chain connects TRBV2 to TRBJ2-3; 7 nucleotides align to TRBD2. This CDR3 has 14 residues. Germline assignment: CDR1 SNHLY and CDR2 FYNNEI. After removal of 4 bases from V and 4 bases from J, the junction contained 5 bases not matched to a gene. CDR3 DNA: TGTGCCAGCAGTGTTGGACTAGGGCCAGATACGCAGTATTTT. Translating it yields CASSVGLGPDTQYF.

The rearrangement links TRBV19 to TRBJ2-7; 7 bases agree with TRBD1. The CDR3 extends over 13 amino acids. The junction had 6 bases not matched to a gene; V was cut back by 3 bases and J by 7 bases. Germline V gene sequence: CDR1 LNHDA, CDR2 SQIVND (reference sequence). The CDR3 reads CASSMDRIGEQYF. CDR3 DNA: TGTGCCAGTAGTATGGACAGGATCGGAGAGCAGTACTTC.

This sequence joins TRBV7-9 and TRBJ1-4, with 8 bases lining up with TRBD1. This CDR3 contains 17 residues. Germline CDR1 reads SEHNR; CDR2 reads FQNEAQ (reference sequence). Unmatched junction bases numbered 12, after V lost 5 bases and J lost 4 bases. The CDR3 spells CASSPRNRGAGNEKLFF. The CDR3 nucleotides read TGTGCCAGCAGCCCAAGGAACAGGGGGGCGGGTAATGAAAAACTGTTTTTT.

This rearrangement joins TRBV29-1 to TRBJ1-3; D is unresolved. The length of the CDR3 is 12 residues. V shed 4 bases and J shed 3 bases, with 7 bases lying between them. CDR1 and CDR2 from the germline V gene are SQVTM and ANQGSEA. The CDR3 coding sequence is TGCAGCGTTGGGGGAGGTGGAAACACCATATATTTT. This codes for CSVGGGGNTIYF.

The CDR3 protein is CASSLTTGEYF. CDR3 nucleotide sequence: TGTGCCAGCAGCTTAACCACCGGGGAGTACTTC. The V and J genes are TRBV7-9 and TRBJ2-5; tentatively, D is TRBD2 (5 bases). Germline V lookup: CDR1 SEHNR, CDR2 FQNEAQ (reference sequence). The CDR3 is 11 amino acids. The V gene lost 2 bases and the J gene lost 12 bases, with 10 bases spanning the gap.

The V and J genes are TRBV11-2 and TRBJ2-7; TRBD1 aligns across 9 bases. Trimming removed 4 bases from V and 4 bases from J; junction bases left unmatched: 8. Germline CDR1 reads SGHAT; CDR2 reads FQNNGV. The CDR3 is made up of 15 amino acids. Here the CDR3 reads CASSSAGTGTYEQYF. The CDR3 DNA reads TGTGCCAGCAGCTCAGCCGGGACAGGGACGTACGAGCAGTACTTC.

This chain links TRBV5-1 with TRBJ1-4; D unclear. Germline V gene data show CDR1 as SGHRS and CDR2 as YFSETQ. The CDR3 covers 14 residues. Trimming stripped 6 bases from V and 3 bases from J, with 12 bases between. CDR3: CASTQSPPNEKLFF. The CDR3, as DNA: TGCGCCAGCACACAGAGTCCCCCTAATGAAAAACTGTTTTTT.

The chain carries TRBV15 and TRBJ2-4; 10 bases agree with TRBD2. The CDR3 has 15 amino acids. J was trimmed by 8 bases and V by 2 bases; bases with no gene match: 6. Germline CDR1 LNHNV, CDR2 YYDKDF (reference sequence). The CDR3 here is CATSRTSGTGDIQYF. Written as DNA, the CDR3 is TGTGCCACCAGCAGAACTAGCGGGACGGGGGACATTCAGTACTTC.

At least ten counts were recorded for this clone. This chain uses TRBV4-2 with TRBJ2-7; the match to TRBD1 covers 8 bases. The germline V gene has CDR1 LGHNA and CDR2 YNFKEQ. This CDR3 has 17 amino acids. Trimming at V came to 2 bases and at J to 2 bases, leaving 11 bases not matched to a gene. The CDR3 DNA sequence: TGTGCCAGCAGCCAACGTAAGGCGGCGGGACAGGCCTACGAGCAGTACTTC. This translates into CASSQRKAAGQAYEQYF.

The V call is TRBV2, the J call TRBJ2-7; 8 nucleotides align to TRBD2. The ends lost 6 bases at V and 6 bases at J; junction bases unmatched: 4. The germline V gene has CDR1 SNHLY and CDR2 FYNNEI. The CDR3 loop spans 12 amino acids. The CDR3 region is CASSPGGGEQYF. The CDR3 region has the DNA TGTGCCAGCAGCCCGGGGGGGGGCGAGCAGTACTTC.

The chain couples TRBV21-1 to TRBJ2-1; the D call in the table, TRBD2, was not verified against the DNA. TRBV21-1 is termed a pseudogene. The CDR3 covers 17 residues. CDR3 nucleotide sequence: TGTGCCAGCAGCAAAGTAAATTTCGGGGGGGCATACAATGAGCAGTTCTTC. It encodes CASSKVNFGGAYNEQFF.

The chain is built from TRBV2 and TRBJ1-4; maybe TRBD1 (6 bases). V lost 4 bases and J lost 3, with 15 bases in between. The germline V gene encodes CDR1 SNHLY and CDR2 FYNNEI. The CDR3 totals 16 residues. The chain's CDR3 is CASSGGTGGPNEKLFF. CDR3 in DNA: TGTGCCAGCAGTGGGGGGACCGGGGGGCCTAATGAAAAACTGTTTTTT.

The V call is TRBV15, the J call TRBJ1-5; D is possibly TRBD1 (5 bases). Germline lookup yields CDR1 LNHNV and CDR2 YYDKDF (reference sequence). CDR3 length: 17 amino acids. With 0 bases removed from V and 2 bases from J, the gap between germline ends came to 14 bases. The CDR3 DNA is TGTGCCACCAGCAGAGATACCGAATGGGGGGGCAATCAGCCCCAGCATTTT. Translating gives CATSRDTEWGGNQPQHF.

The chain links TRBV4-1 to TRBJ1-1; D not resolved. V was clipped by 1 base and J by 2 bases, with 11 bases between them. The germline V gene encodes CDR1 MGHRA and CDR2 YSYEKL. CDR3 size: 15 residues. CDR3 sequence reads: CASSQVEVLNTEAFF. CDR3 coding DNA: TGCGCCAGCAGCCAAGTGGAGGTTTTAAACACTGAAGCTTTCTTT.

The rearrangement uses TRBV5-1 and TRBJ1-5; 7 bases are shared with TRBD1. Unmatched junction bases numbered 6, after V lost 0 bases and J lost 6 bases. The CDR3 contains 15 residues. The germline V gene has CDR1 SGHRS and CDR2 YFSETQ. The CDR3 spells CASSLEGGFGQPQHF. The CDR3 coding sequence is TGCGCCAGCAGCTTGGAAGGGGGCTTTGGTCAGCCCCAGCATTTT.

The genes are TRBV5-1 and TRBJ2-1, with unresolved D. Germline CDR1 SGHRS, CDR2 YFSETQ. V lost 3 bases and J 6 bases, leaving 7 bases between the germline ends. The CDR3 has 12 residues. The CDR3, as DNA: TGCGCCAGCAGCTGGCTAGTCAATGAGCAGTTCTTC. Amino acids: CASSWLVNEQFF. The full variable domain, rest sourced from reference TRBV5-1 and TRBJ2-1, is KAGVTQTPRYLIKTRGQQVTLSCSPISGHRSVSWYQQTPGQGLQFLFEYFSETQRNKGNFPGRFSGRQFSNSRSEMNVSTLELGDSALYLCASSWLVNEQFFGPGTRLTVL.

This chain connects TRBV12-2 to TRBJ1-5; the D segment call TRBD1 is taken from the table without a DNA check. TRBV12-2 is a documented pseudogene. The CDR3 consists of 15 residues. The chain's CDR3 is CASRPDSYSNQPQHF. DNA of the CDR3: TGTGCAAGTCGACCAGACAGTTATAGCAATCAGCCCCAGCATTTT.

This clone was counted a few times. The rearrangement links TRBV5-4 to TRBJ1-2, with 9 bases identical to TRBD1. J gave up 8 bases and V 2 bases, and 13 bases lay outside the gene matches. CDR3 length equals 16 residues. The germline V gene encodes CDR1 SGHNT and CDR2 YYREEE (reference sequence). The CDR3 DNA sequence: TGTGCCAGCAGCTTCGGGGGGACAGGGCGGGGACGGGGCTACACCTTC. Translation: CASSFGGTGRGRGYTF.

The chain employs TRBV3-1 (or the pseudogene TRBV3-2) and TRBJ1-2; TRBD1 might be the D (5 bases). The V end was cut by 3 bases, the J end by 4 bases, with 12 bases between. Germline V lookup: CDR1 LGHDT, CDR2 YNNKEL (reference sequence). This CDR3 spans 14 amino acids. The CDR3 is CASSQGQARYGYTF. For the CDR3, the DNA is TGTGCCAGCAGCCAGGGGCAGGCCCGCTATGGCTACACCTTC.

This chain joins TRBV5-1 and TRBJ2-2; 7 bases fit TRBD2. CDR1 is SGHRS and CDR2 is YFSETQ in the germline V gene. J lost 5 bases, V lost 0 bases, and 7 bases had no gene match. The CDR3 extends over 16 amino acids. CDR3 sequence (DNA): TGCGCCAGCAGCTTGGCGGGAGGAACTTGGACCGGGGAGCTGTTTTTT. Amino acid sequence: CASSLAGGTWTGELFF.

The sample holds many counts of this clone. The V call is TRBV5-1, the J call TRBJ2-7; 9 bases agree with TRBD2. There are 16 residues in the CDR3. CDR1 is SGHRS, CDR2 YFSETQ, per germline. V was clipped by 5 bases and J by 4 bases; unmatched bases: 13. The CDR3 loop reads CASRPTAGGLLYEQYF. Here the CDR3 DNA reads TGCGCCAGCAGGCCCACCGCGGGAGGGTTACTATACGAGCAGTACTTC.

This chain's CDR3 is CASSLISGREYF. Written as DNA, the CDR3 is TGTGCCAGCAGCTTAATTAGCGGGAGAGAGTACTTC. V usage is TRBV7-9 and J usage is TRBJ2-7; TRBD2 agrees at 9 bases. Germline V gene sequence: CDR1 SEHNR, CDR2 FQNEAQ (reference sequence). The V and J ends lost 2 bases and 11 bases, in that order; junction bases with no gene match: 4. The CDR3 contains 12 residues.